The table lists the clone carrying this T cell receptor beta chain with a few counts. The antigen remains undetermined. This table comes from immunoSEQ multiplex PCR, and its TCRdb copy is limited to in-frame clones, with some not included. The sample shows 60,000 to 85,000 clones, approximately 89% of them seen only once. The entry originates in a study of OX40 agonist ivuxolimab in advanced cancers. Study-level background: Each dose-escalation patient presented with hepatocellular carcinoma, melanoma, renal cell or head and neck cancer. Patients were 65% to 85% male with ages roughly 20 to 90, mean around 58. Findings and caveats of the study: In the 0.1 to 3.0 mg/kg range, CD4+ and CD8+ blood T cells had expanded clonally by week 6.

Trimming cost V 7 bases and J 3 bases, with 19 bases left between them. This CDR3 has 16 residues. Looked up from germline, CDR1 is LNHDA and CDR2 is SQIVND (reference sequence). This sample comprised CD4+ or CD8+ T cells sorted from blood, obtained in a trial of the OX40 agonist ivuxolimab. This TCR was sampled from an adult with an advanced solid tumor such as melanoma, head and neck, liver or kidney cancer. This sequence joins TRBV19 and TRBJ1-5, with TRBD1 as a possible D gene (6 bases). CDR3 bases: TGTGCCAGTACTGCCGGGCCGGACAGAAACAATCAGCCCCAGCATTTT. Translating it yields CASTAGPDRNNQPQHF. Looking up the rest from reference TRBV19 and TRBJ1-5 gives the full variable domain: DGGITQSPKYLFRKEGQNVTLSCEQNLNHDAMYWYRQDPGQGLRLIYYSQIVNDFQKGDIAEGYSVSREKKESFPLTVTSAQKNPTAFYLCASTAGPDRNNQPQHFGDGTRLSIL.